Listed below are T cell receptor beta chains from one sample, sequenced in a study of Ad26.COV2.S vaccination and SARS-CoV-2 variants. Clones were sequenced by immunoSEQ multiplex PCR, and TCRdb holds only the in-frame ones, with some missing. The data hold around 340,000 clones, with approximately 90% observed a single time. This material consisted of peripheral blood, taken in a trial of Ad26.COV2.S vaccine versus placebo. Every receptor here comes from a person between 18 and 65 years old who received the Ad26.COV2.S COVID-19 vaccine or a placebo. Both conserved end residues are part of each CDR3. Each record gives: J gene, V gene, CDR3 protein.

>TRBJ1-2|TRBV19
CAAGSSGYTF
>TRBJ2-1|TRBV11-3
CASSPLAGGPSNEQFF
>TRBJ2-1|TRBV28
CASSLTGGRMGNEQFF
>TRBJ1-2|TRBV6-5
CASIDLGAELNGYTF
>TRBJ2-7|TRBV19
CASSKDGTYEQYF
>TRBJ2-2|TRBV5-1
CASSPTTSGASGELFF
>TRBJ1-2|TRBV27
CASSLVTGGYGYTF
>TRBJ2-2|TRBV5-1
CASSPLTGSNTGELFF
>TRBJ1-5|TRBV6-6
CASSDNQPQHF
>TRBJ2-3|TRBV4-1
CASSLGAGGTDTQYF
>TRBJ2-3|TRBV13
CASSLPGSTDTQYF
>TRBJ1-2|TRBV5-6
CASSPLTRGGYTF
>TRBJ2-1|TRBV19
CASSLGTGVYNEQFF
>TRBJ2-7|TRBV5-1
CASSLQGVSSYEQYF
>TRBJ2-7|TRBV2
CASSGAGRESYEQYF
>TRBJ2-7|TRBV10-3
CAISEFGGALNEQYF
>TRBJ1-3|TRBV5-1
CASSSSTGGRGSGNTIYF
>TRBJ2-5|TRBV7-9
CASEGGGHQETQYF
>TRBJ2-2|TRBV15
CATSRDPQGATGELFF
>TRBJ1-2|TRBV5-1
CASSLARSYYGYTF
>TRBJ2-1|TRBV7-9
CASSPPWTGGLEQFF
>TRBJ2-7|TRBV11-2
CASSLFLMSGYEQYF
>TRBJ1-5|TRBV5-6
CASSLSGQPQHF
>TRBJ2-3|TRBV7-9
CASSLDGTSGDTQYF
>TRBJ2-7|TRBV7-7
CASSLGPTGSHEQYF
>TRBJ1-1|TRBV5-6
CASSLRGNEAFF
>TRBJ1-5|TRBV6-6
CASSRNAGNNNQPQHF
>TRBJ2-7|TRBV4-1
CASSGTGTYEQYF
>TRBJ1-3|TRBV30
CAWSDLGQTGNTIYF
>TRBJ1-1|TRBV5-1
CASSLISPAGNTEAFF
>TRBJ2-5|TRBV11-3
CASSPGGAQETQYF
>TRBJ1-1|TRBV19
CASGEGMNTEAFF
>TRBJ2-7|TRBV13
CASSSPDGKAYEQYF
>TRBJ2-2|TRBV4-3
CASSQEEEGPVTGELFF
>TRBJ2-3|TRBV28
CASSLIATDTQYF
>TRBJ2-7|TRBV28
CASSKTVLASYEQYF
>TRBJ2-1|TRBV24-1
CATSTSPGQGNNEQFF
>TRBJ2-1|TRBV11-2
CASSSSGNEQFF
>TRBJ2-5|TRBV5-1
CASSLAGTGGETQYF
>TRBJ2-5|TRBV15
CATSRGGAVQETQYF